The entry below describes one T cell receptor beta chain. The germline CDR1 and CDR2 sequences are SGHRS and YFSETQ. The CDR3 extends over 15 amino acids. This entry is derived from a study of monozygotic twins with inflammatory bowel disease. TCRdb reprocessed the 5' RACE reads and keeps a single row for each CDR3 protein, giving no DNA. The listing records nearly 450,000 distinct CDR3 sequences. The rearrangement links TRBV5-1 to TRBJ1-5. Sequencing used blood. The TCR was taken from a human donor with ulcerative colitis or Crohn's disease, or a healthy co-twin of an affected twin (not recorded which). The CDR3 reads CASSLEGKNNQPQHF.